This is a list of T cell receptor beta chains from one sample in a study of T cell responses to AZD1222 COVID-19 vaccine. Some clones are missing from TCRdb's copy, which holds only in-frame ones; the method was immunoSEQ multiplex PCR. The table includes 180,000 or so clones, approximately 90% detected once. The specimen was peripheral blood, collected 28 days after the second AZD1222 dose. All receptors derive from an adult who received the AZD1222 COVID-19 vaccine. Both conserved end residues are trimmed from each CDR3.

v_call	j_call	cdr3_aa
TRBV19	TRBJ2-7	ASSEDRVLY
TRBV6-2/TRBV6-3	TRBJ2-7	ASIPGGSYEQY
TRBV29-1	TRBJ2-2	SVGWGGELF
TRBV9	TRBJ1-6	ASSVGNSPLH
TRBV7-9	TRBJ2-1	ASSGLEQF
TRBV19	TRBJ1-2	ASSISDGSNYGYT
TRBV3-1/TRBV3-2	TRBJ2-3	ASSRRSGRVGDTQY
TRBV4-2	TRBJ1-1	ASSQVSTEAF
TRBV18	TRBJ1-1	ASSPQSGTEAF
TRBV5-4	TRBJ2-5	ASSFGTERETQY
TRBV2	TRBJ1-2	ASRIRTGFRQP
TRBV6-5	TRBJ1-3	ASSYSTPGNTIY
TRBV6-5	TRBJ1-4	ASSYKGEKLF
TRBV19	TRBJ1-1	ASSIARGGAKNTEAF
TRBV12-5	TRBJ2-3	ASGSGSSGRAGDTQY
TRBV30	TRBJ1-3	AWSPGQNSGNTIY
TRBV19	TRBJ2-7	ASSIDSGGAYEQY
TRBV30	TRBJ1-5	AWSNTGSSNQPQH
TRBV11-3	TRBJ2-1	ASSLSQHPGDEQF
TRBV21-1	TRBJ2-7	ASSTRDEQY
TRBV19	TRBJ2-1	ASSIDHGSGESSRDEQF
TRBV7-2	TRBJ2-5	ASSDHLGLADQETQY
TRBV10-1	TRBJ1-2	ASSREGPFPANYGYT
TRBV27	TRBJ1-4	ASSGRGTLGEKLF
TRBV5-4	TRBJ2-7	ASRSLSGTGGDEQY
TRBV19	TRBJ2-2	ASYHGGSVRELF
TRBV7-9	TRBJ2-5	ASSFTITGIQY
TRBV30	TRBJ2-1	AWSVRFGAGGVNEQF
TRBV7-8	TRBJ1-5	ASSWGQGPSQPQH
TRBV18	TRBJ1-2	ASSSDRGSIIYGYT
TRBV5-1	TRBJ2-1	ASSASLAGRVRGEQF
TRBV3-1/TRBV3-2	TRBJ2-1	ASSPRLAPYNEQF
TRBV6-5	TRBJ2-7	ASGPLRGTYEQY
TRBV4-2	TRBJ1-4	ASSHPGQGARLF
TRBV6-2/TRBV6-3	TRBJ2-7	ASSKRLAGSTYEQY
TRBV19	TRBJ2-1	ASSSSGSLRNEQF
TRBV11-2	TRBJ2-4	ASGDNADIQY
TRBV7-3	TRBJ2-1	ASSLRGGASDEQF
TRBV3-1/TRBV3-2	TRBJ1-1	ASSQADSNTEAF
TRBV7-9	TRBJ2-1	ASSDSGLAGEGEQF
TRBV7-9	TRBJ2-7	ASSLAVRSYGQY
TRBV27	TRBJ1-1	ASSNGVGTEAF
TRBV4-3	TRBJ2-1	ASARSSDLNEQF
TRBV5-1	TRBJ2-7	ASSSKDGYEQY
TRBV18	TRBJ2-3	ASSPPGRGSTDTQY
TRBV30	TRBJ2-7	AWSVIRSSYEQY
TRBV7-7	TRBJ2-1	ASSLILANEQF
TRBV28	TRBJ2-7	ASRPLGVSYHEQY
TRBV6-2/TRBV6-3	TRBJ1-2	ASSFLPYGYT
TRBV4-3	TRBJ2-2	ASSQDLYSGARTNTGELF
TRBV5-4	TRBJ1-1	ASSFQGRVDTEAF